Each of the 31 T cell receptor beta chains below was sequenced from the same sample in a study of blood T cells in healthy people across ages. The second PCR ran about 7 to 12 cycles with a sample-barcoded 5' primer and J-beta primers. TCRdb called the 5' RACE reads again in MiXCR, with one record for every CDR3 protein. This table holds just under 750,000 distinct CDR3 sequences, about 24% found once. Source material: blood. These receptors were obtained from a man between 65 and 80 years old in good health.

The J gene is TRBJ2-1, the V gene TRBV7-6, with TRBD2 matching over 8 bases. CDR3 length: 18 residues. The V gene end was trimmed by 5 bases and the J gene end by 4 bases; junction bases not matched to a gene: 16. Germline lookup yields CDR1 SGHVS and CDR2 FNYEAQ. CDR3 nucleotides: TGTGCCAGCAGCCCCGACGGAGGCGCAGCGGGAGATTACAATGAGCAGTTCTTC. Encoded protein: CASSPDGGAAGDYNEQFF.

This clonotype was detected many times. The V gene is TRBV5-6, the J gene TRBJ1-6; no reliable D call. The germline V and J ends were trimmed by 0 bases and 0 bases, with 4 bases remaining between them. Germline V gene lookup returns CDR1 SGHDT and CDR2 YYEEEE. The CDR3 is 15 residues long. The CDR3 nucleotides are TGTGCCAGCAGCTTGGGCAGCTCCTATAATTCACCCCTCCACTTT. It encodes CASSLGSSYNSPLHF. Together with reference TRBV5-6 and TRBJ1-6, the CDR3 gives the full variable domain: DAGVTQSPTHLIKTRGQQVTLRCSPKSGHDTVSWYQQALGQGPQFIFQYYEEEERQRGNFPDRFSGHQFPNYSSELNVNALLLGDSALYLCASSLGSSYNSPLHFGNGTRLTVT.

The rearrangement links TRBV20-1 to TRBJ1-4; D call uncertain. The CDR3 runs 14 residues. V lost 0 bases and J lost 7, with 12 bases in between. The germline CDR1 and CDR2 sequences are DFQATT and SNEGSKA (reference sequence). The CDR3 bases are TGCAGTGCTAGAGATTTACGGAGTGGTGAAAAACTGTTTTTT. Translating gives CSARDLRSGEKLFF.

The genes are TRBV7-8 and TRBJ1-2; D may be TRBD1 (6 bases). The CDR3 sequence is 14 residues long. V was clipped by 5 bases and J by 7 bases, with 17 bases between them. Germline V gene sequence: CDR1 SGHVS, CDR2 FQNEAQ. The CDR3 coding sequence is TGTGCCAGCAGCCTAAATGGGGGGGCTCCTGGCTACACCTTC. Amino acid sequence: CASSLNGGAPGYTF.

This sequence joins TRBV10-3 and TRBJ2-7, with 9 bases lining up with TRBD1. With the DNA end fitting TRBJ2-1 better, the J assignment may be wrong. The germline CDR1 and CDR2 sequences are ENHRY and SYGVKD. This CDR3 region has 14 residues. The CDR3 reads CAIAGTGSLDEQFF. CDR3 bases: TGTGCCATCGCCGGGACAGGGTCCCTCGATGAGCAGTTCTTC.

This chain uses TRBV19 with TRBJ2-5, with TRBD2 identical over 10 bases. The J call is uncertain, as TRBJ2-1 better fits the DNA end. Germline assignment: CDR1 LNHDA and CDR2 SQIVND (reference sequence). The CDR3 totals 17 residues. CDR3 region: CASSILLGAGGPNEQFF. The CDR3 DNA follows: TGTGCCAGTAGTATTCTTTTGGGAGCGGGGGGGCCAAATGAGCAGTTCTTC.

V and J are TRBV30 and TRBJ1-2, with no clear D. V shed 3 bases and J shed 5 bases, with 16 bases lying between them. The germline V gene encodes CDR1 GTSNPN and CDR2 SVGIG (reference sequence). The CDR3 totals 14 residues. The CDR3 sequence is CAWRSRNAAYGYTF. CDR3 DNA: TGTGCCTGGAGATCGAGGAACGCGGCGTATGGCTACACCTTC.

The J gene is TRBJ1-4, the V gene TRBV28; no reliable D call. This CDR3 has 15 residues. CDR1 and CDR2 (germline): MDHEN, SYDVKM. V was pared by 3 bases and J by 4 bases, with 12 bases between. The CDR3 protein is CASSFDQADNEKLFF. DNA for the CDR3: TGTGCCAGCAGTTTTGACCAGGCGGATAATGAAAAACTGTTTTTT.

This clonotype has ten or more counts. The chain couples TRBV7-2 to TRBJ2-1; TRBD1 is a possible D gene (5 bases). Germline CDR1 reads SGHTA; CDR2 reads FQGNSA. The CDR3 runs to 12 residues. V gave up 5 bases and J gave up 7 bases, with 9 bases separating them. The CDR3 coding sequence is TGTGCCAGCAGCCAGGGTTTGAATGAGCAGTTCTTC. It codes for CASSQGLNEQFF.

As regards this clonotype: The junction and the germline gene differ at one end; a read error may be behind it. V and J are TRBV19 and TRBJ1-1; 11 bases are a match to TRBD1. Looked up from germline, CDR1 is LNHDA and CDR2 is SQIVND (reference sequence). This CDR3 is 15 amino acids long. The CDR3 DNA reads TGTGCCAGTAGTGGGACAGGGGGAATGAACACTGCAGCTTTCTTT. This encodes CASSGTGGMNTAAFF.

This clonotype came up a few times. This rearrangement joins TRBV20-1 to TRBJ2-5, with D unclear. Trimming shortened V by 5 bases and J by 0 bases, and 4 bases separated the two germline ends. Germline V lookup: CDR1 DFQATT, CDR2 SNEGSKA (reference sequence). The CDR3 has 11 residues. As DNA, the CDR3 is TGCAGTGCTGACTACCAAGAGACCCAGTACTTC. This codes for CSADYQETQYF.

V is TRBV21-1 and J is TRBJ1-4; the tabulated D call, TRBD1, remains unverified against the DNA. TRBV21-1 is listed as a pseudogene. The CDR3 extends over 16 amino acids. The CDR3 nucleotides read TGTGCCAGCAGCAAAGCCCGGGATGCAACTAATGAAAAACTGTTTTTT. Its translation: CASSKARDATNEKLFF.

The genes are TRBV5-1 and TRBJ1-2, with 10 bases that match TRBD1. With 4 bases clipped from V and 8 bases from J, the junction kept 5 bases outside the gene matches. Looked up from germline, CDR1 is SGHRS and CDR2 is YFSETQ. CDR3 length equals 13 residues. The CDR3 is CASSTGTGEGYTF. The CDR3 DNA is TGCGCCAGCAGCACCGGGACAGGGGAAGGCTACACCTTC.

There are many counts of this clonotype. CDR3 nucleotides: TGTGCCAGCAGTGACGGGAACCGTTACAATGAGCAGTTCTTC. Translating it yields CASSDGNRYNEQFF. V is TRBV6-4 and J is TRBJ2-1; no firm D call. V was pared by 2 bases and J by 4 bases, with 9 bases between. Germline CDR1 reads MRHNA; CDR2 reads SNTAGT. CDR3 length: 14 residues.

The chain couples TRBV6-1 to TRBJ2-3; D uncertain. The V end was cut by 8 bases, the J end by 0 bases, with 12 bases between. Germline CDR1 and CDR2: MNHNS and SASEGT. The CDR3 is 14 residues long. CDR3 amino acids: CASQSVFSTDTQYF. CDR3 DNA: TGTGCCAGCCAGTCGGTCTTTAGCACAGATACGCAGTATTTT.

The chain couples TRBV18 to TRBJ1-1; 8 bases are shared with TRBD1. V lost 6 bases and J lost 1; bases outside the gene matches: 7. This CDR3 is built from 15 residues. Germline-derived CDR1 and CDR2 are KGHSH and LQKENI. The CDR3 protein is CASSQLQGGNTEAFF. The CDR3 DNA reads TGTGCCAGCTCCCAATTACAGGGGGGGAACACTGAAGCTTTCTTT. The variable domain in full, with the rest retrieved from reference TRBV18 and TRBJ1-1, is NAGVMQNPRHLVRRRGQEARLRCSPMKGHSHVYWYRQLPEEGLKFMVYLQKENIIDESGMPKERFSAEFPKEGPSILRIQQVVRGDSAAYFCASSQLQGGNTEAFFGQGTRLTVV.

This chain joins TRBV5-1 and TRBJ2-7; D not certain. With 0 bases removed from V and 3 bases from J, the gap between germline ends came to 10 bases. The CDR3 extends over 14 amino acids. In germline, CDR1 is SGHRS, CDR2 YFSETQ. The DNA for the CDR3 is TGCGCCAGCAGCTTGGCCCCCGGAAGCTACGAGCAGTACGTC. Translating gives CASSLAPGSYEQYV.

The CDR3 spells CSARDFRRTDTQYF. Written as DNA, the CDR3 is TGCAGTGCTAGAGATTTTCGCCGTACAGATACGCAGTATTTT. The rearrangement joins TRBV20-1 to TRBJ2-3; D not resolved. The V end was cut by 0 bases, the J end by 3 bases, with 10 bases between. The CDR3 totals 14 residues. Looked up from germline, CDR1 is DFQATT and CDR2 is SNEGSKA (reference sequence).

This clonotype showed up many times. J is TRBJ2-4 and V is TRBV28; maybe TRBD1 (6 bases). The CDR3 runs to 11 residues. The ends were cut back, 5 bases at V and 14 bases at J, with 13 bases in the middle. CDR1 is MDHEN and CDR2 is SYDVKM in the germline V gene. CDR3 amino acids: CASSRSRTEYF. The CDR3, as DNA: TGTGCCAGCAGTCGTTCACGGACAGAGTACTTC.

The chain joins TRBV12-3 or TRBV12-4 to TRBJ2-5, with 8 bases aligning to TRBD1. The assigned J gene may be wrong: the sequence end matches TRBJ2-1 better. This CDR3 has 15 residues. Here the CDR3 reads CASSPTTGDRNEQFF. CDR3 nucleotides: TGTGCCAGCAGTCCCACGACAGGGGACAGGAATGAGCAGTTCTTC.

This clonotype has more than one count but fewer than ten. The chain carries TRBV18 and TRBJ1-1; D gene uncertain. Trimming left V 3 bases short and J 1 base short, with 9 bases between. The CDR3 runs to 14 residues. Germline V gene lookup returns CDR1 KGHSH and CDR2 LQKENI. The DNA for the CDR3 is TGTGCCAGCTCACCTAGATTGACGAACACTGAAGCTTTCTTT. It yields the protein CASSPRLTNTEAFF. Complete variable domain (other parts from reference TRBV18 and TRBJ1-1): NAGVMQNPRHLVRRRGQEARLRCSPMKGHSHVYWYRQLPEEGLKFMVYLQKENIIDESGMPKERFSAEFPKEGPSILRIQQVVRGDSAAYFCASSPRLTNTEAFFGQGTRLTVV.

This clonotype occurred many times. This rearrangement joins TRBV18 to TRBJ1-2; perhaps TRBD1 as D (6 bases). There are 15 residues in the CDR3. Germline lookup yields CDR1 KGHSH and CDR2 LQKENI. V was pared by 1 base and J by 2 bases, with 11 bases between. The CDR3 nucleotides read TGTGCCAGCTCACCACGTACAGGACAGAACTATGGCTACACCTTC. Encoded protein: CASSPRTGQNYGYTF.

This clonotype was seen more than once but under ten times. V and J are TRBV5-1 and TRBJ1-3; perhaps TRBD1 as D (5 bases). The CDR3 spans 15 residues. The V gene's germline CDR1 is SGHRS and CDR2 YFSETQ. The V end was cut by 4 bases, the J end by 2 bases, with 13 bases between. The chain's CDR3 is CASSPDGAAGNTIYF. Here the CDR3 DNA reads TGCGCCAGCAGCCCGGATGGGGCGGCTGGAAACACCATATATTTT.

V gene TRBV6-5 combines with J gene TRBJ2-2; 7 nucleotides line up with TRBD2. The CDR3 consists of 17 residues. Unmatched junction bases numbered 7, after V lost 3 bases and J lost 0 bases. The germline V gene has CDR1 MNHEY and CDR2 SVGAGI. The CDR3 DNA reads TGTGCCAGCAGTTATCACCTGGGGGGGGCGAACACCGGGGAGCTGTTTTTT. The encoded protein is CASSYHLGGANTGELFF.

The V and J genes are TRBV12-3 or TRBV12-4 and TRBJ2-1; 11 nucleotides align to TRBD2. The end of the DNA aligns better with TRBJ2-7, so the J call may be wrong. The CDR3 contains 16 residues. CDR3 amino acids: CASSPTSGVLTYEQYF. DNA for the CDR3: TGTGCCAGCAGCCCGACTAGCGGGGTCCTTACTTACGAGCAGTACTTC.

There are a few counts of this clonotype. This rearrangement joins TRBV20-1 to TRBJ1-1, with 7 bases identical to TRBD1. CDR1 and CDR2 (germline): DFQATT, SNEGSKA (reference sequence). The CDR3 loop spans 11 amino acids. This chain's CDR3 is CRGTENTEAFF. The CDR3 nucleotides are TGCAGGGGGACAGAGAACACTGAAGCTTTCTTT.

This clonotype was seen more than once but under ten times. DNA of the CDR3: TGTGCCAGCAGTGACCCCGGGACGGGGAGGAGGGTAGATACGCAGTATTTT. Its protein product is CASSDPGTGRRVDTQYF. The rearrangement joins TRBV6-1 to TRBJ2-3; a weak D match, TRBD2 (6 bases). This CDR3 has 17 residues. Germline CDR1 and CDR2: MNHNS and SASEGT. Trimming took 3 bases from V and 5 from J, leaving 21 bases between them.

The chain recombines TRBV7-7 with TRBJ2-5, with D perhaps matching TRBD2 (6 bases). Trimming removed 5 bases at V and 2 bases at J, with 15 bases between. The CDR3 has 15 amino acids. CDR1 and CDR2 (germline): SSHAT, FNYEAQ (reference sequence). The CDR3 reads CASSQTLAGQETQYF. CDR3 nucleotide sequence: TGTGCCAGCAGCCAGACACTAGCAGGACAAGAGACCCAGTACTTC.

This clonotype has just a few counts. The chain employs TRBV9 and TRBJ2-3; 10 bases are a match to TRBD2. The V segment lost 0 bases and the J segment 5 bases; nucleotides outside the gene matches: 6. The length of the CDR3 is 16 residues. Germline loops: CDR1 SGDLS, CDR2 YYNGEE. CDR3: CASSVAASGRRDTQYF. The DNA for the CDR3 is TGTGCCAGCAGCGTAGCGGCTAGCGGGAGACGAGATACGCAGTATTTT.

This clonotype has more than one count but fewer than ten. The CDR3 nucleotides are TGTGCCAGCAGCTTAGAAAGTAGGGCCGATGAGCAGTTCTTC. Translation gives CASSLESRADEQFF. The chain recombines TRBV7-3 with TRBJ2-1; the D is unclear. The V end lost 2 bases, the J end lost 8 bases, and 13 bases lay between the germline ends. Germline-derived CDR1 and CDR2 are SGHTA and FQGTGA. This CDR3 is 14 amino acids long.

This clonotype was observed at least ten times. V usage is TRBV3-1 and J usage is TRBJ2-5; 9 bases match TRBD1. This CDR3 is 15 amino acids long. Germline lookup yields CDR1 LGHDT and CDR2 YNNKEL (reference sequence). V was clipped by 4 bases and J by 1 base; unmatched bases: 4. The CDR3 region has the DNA TGTGCCAGCAGCCTTCCGGGACAGGGCCAAGAGACCCAGTACTTC. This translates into CASSLPGQGQETQYF.